Sequencing of this TCR beta chain was carried out in a study of blood T cell repertoires in COVID-19. Study overall: COVID-19 samples collected from the United States, Italy and Spain covered acute and convalescent phases. PBMCs, B-cell-depleted T cells, or T cells were the source of the cDNA or gDNA that made up the material.

Methods used by the authors: Researchers report that nucleated cell counts were estimated from reference gene primer amplification. Sequenced by immunoSEQ multiplex PCR; TCRdb stores in-frame clones only, minus some. That table furnishes V, J and clone size, whereas the DNA furnished D and trimming. The data contain roughly 78,000 clones, around nine tenths of them singletons. Trimming took off 4 bases at V and 2 bases at J, with 10 bases between the two ends. Looked up from germline, CDR1 is SGHTA and CDR2 is FQGTGA. The CDR3 has 14 residues. The sequenced material came from peripheral blood. The TCR sequence derives from a man aged 60 to 75 with acute or convalescent COVID-19. The rearrangement links TRBV7-3 to TRBJ2-3, with D possibly TRBD1 on 5 matching bases. The CDR3, as DNA: TGTGCCAGCAGCTCAGGGATTCACACAGATACGCAGTATTTT. This codes for CASSSGIHTDTQYF.